Listed below are T cell receptor beta chains from one sample, sequenced in a study of T cells after posttransplantation cyclophosphamide. Sequencing used immunoSEQ multiplex PCR; TCRdb keeps in-frame clones, though not all of them. The sample consists of over 8,500 clones, 89% of them appearing once. This sample comprised PBMCs, obtained 430 to 450 days after allogeneic stem cell transplant with calcineurin inhibitor and methotrexate. These receptors all come from a male patient in his fifties who received an allogeneic stem cell transplant from an unrelated donor, was CMV-positive, and had chronic GVHD only. Some T cells may possibly be graft donor cells. Each CDR3 is given with its conserved first and last residue. The order of the fields is clone size, D gene, J gene, V gene, CDR3 protein, CDR3 DNA. A D gene is named only where the DNA matches it firmly. Clone size is shown for a subset of rows, as once, few, many or a class of expanded clone.

>NA|TRBD2|TRBJ2-7|TRBV9
CASSGSGRVVHEQYF
TGTGCCAGCAGCGGCAGCGGGAGGGTTGTACACGAGCAGTACTTC
>once|NA|TRBJ2-7|TRBV2
CATTVADSYEQYF
TGTGCCACCACGGTAGCGGACTCCTACGAGCAGTACTTC
>NA|NA|TRBJ1-1|TRBV19
CASRVDIMNTEAFF
TGTGCCAGTAGAGTAGACATCATGAACACTGAAGCTTTCTTT
>NA|NA|TRBJ1-1|TRBV5-4
CASSLAAGRAFF
TGTGCCAGCAGCTTGGCCGCGGGGCGAGCTTTCTTT
>few|TRBD1|TRBJ1-5|TRBV19
CATKDRGGNQPQHF
TGTGCCACCAAGGACAGGGGAGGCAATCAGCCCCAGCATTTT
>NA|NA|TRBJ2-1|TRBV13
CASSHRRRNSYNEQFF
TGTGCCAGCAGCCACAGGCGGCGAAACTCCTACAATGAGCAGTTCTTC
>NA|NA|TRBJ2-1|TRBV7-9
CASSSGLYNEQFF
TGTGCCAGCAGCTCGGGACTTTACAATGAGCAGTTCTTC
>NA|NA|TRBJ1-6|TRBV11-3
CASSLNRATNSPLHF
TGTGCCAGCAGCTTAAACAGGGCGACTAATTCACCCCTCCACTTT
>few|NA|TRBJ1-1|TRBV18
CASSVRENTEAFF
TGTGCCAGCTCTGTCCGGGAGAACACTGAAGCTTTCTTT
>NA|TRBD2|TRBJ2-1|TRBV27
CASSLTSGRGVDYNEQFF
TGTGCCAGCAGTTTAACTAGCGGGAGGGGGGTAGACTACAATGAGCAGTTCTTC
>once|NA|TRBJ2-7|TRBV6-1
CASSRAGNYEQYF
TGTGCCAGCAGTCGAGCGGGTAACTACGAGCAGTACTTC
>few|NA|TRBJ2-5|TRBV7-9
CASSAEETQYF
TGTGCCAGCAGCGCAGAAGAGACCCAGTACTTC
>few|NA|TRBJ1-1|TRBV10-2
CASSEFTGGMGAFF
TGCGCCAGCAGTGAGTTTACCGGGGGAATGGGGGCTTTCTTT
>NA|TRBD1|TRBJ2-5|TRBV6-6
CASSRDRDETQYF
TGTGCCAGCAGTCGGGACAGGGATGAGACCCAGTACTTC
>NA|NA|TRBJ2-1|TRBV15
CATRTPGRDSNEQFF
TGTGCCACCAGAACCCCGGGAAGGGATTCGAATGAGCAGTTCTTC
>NA|NA|TRBJ1-1|TRBV28
CASSFHWQGLNTEAFF
TGTGCCAGCAGTTTTCACTGGCAGGGACTAAACACTGAAGCTTTCTTT
>NA|NA|TRBJ2-3|TRBV7-3
CASSLTRLAGADTQYF
TGTGCCAGCAGCTTAACGAGGCTAGCTGGTGCAGATACGCAGTATTTT
>NA|NA|TRBJ2-7|TRBV11-3
CASSFGGTSSYEQYF
TGTGCCAGCAGCTTCGGCGGGACCTCCTCCTACGAGCAGTACTTC
>NA|NA|TRBJ1-5|TRBV28
CASSSAFLGGPQHF
TGTGCCAGCAGTTCCGCGTTCCTCGGGGGGCCCCAGCATTTT
>NA|TRBD2|TRBJ2-3|TRBV4-1
CASSQEAGGSDTQYF
TGCGCCAGCAGCCAAGAAGCGGGGGGCTCAGATACGCAGTATTTT
>NA|TRBD2|TRBJ2-5|TRBV7-3
CASSPGREETQYF
TGTGCCAGCAGCCCTGGGAGGGAAGAGACCCAGTACTTC
>NA|NA|TRBJ2-3|TRBV6-6
CASSAGAPPDTQYF
TGTGCCAGCAGTGCTGGAGCTCCCCCAGATACGCAGTATTTT
>NA|NA|TRBJ1-2|TRBV2
CASSSTVREGGYTF
TGTGCCAGCAGTTCGACGGTCAGGGAAGGTGGCTACACCTTC
>NA|TRBD2|TRBJ2-7|TRBV7-9
CASSQETSGVSYEQYF
TGTGCCAGCAGCCAAGAGACTAGCGGGGTCTCCTACGAGCAGTACTTC
>NA|NA|TRBJ2-5|TRBV5-6
CASSPRTVFSETQYF
TGTGCCAGCAGCCCCCGCACAGTGTTCTCGGAGACCCAGTACTTC
>NA|TRBD2|TRBJ2-3|TRBV11-3
CAFAGAGGITDTQYF
TGTGCCTTCGCGGGGGCGGGGGGAATAACAGATACGCAGTATTTT
>NA|NA|TRBJ2-7|TRBV19
CASSITATYEQYF
TGTGCCAGTAGTATCACTGCAACCTACGAGCAGTACTTC
>NA|NA|TRBJ2-3|TRBV27
CASSLQDIDTQYF
TGTGCCAGCAGTTTGCAGGACATTGATACGCAGTATTTT
>NA|TRBD1|TRBJ2-1|TRBV6-6
CASILGTGHNEQFF
TGTGCCAGCATCCTGGGGACAGGGCACAATGAGCAGTTCTTC
>NA|TRBD2|TRBJ2-7|TRBV19
CASSAGTRGSYEQYF
TGTGCCAGTAGTGCCGGGACTAGAGGGTCCTACGAGCAGTACTTC
>NA|NA|TRBJ2-1|TRBV6-6
CASSYGDSIYNEQFF
TGTGCCAGCAGTTACGGGGACTCGATCTACAATGAGCAGTTCTTC
>NA|TRBD1|TRBJ1-3|TRBV5-1
CASSLGDSSGNTIYF
TGCGCCAGCAGCTTGGGGGACAGCTCTGGAAACACCATATATTTT
>NA|NA|TRBJ2-3|TRBV11-2
CASSPPEYDTQYF
TGTGCCAGCAGCCCGCCGGAGTACGATACGCAGTATTTT
>NA|TRBD2|TRBJ2-5|TRBV5-1
CASSLAPSGGRQETQYF
TGCGCCAGCAGCTTGGCGCCTAGCGGGGGACGGCAAGAGACCCAGTACTTC
>NA|TRBD2|TRBJ2-6|TRBV4-1
CASSQEVAGVVGANVLTF
TGCGCCAGCAGCCAAGAGGTAGCGGGAGTGGTTGGGGCCAACGTCCTGACTTTC
>NA|TRBD2|TRBJ2-1|TRBV29-1
CSAPVAGYNEQFF
TGCAGCGCCCCAGTAGCGGGGTACAATGAGCAGTTCTTC
>NA|NA|TRBJ1-5|TRBV12-5
CASGFINQPQHF
TGTGCTAGTGGTTTCATTAATCAGCCCCAGCATTTT
>NA|NA|TRBJ1-1|TRBV2
CASMGQMNTEAFF
TGTGCCAGCATGGGCCAAATGAACACTGAAGCTTTCTTT
>NA|TRBD1|TRBJ1-5|TRBV11-2
CASSYGTGNQPQHF
TGTGCCAGCAGCTACGGGACAGGTAATCAGCCCCAGCATTTT
>NA|NA|TRBJ1-1|TRBV14
CASSQVEGTAFF
TGTGCCAGCAGCCAAGTCGAGGGTACAGCTTTCTTT
>NA|TRBD1|TRBJ1-6|TRBV7-8
CASSSPGGGSPLHF
TGTGCCAGCAGCTCCCCAGGGGGTGGTTCACCCCTCCACTTT
>NA|NA|TRBJ1-6|TRBV4-2
CASSQLRQVGRPLHF
TGTGCCAGCAGCCAACTCCGACAGGTGGGTCGGCCCCTCCACTTT
>once|NA|TRBJ2-7|TRBV11-3
CASSPRGGEVGQNYEQYF
TGTGCCAGCAGCCCTCGAGGGGGGGAAGTTGGACAGAACTACGAGCAGTACTTC
>few|TRBD2|TRBJ2-7|TRBV12-5
CASGLASGAPYEQYF
TGTGCTAGTGGTTTGGCTAGCGGGGCCCCCTACGAGCAGTACTTC
>NA|NA|TRBJ2-7|TRBV19
CASSTRRGGFDEQYF
TGTGCCAGTAGTACCCGGAGGGGGGGCTTTGACGAGCAGTACTTC
>NA|TRBD1|TRBJ2-2|TRBV29-1
CSVSQGPGELFF
TGCAGCGTTTCACAGGGGCCCGGGGAGCTGTTTTTT
>NA|TRBD2|TRBJ2-7|TRBV28
CASSLPGLAGVHEQYF
TGTGCCAGCAGTCTACCCGGACTAGCGGGAGTCCACGAGCAGTACTTC
>NA|TRBD1|TRBJ1-4|TRBV7-9
CASSLGTDNEKLFF
TGTGCCAGCAGCTTGGGGACAGACAATGAAAAACTGTTTTTT
>NA|NA|TRBJ2-7|TRBV28
CASSRRLGGYEQYF
TGTGCCAGCAGCCGCCGACTAGGAGGCTACGAGCAGTACTTC
>NA|TRBD2|TRBJ2-5|TRBV27
CASSSWTSGLSGAETQYF
TGTGCCAGCAGTTCATGGACTAGCGGCCTCTCCGGGGCAGAGACCCAGTACTTC
>NA|TRBD1|TRBJ2-1|TRBV19
CASNLVGQGNNEQFF
TGTGCCAGTAACCTGGTGGGACAGGGTAACAATGAGCAGTTCTTC
>NA|NA|TRBJ2-3|TRBV15
CATSRDQVIRGDTQYF
TGTGCCACCAGCAGAGATCAAGTGATTCGGGGAGATACGCAGTATTTT
>once|NA|TRBJ1-6|TRBV7-6
CASSLAARVSNNSPLHF
TGTGCCAGCAGCTTAGCAGCCAGGGTCTCTAATAATTCACCCCTCCACTTT
>NA|NA|TRBJ1-1|TRBV5-1
CASSLYRADTEAFF
TGCGCCAGCAGCTTGTACAGGGCGGACACTGAAGCTTTCTTT
>NA|NA|TRBJ2-7|TRBV5-1
CASSSSGSYEQYF
TGCGCCAGCAGCTCGTCGGGTTCCTACGAGCAGTACTTC